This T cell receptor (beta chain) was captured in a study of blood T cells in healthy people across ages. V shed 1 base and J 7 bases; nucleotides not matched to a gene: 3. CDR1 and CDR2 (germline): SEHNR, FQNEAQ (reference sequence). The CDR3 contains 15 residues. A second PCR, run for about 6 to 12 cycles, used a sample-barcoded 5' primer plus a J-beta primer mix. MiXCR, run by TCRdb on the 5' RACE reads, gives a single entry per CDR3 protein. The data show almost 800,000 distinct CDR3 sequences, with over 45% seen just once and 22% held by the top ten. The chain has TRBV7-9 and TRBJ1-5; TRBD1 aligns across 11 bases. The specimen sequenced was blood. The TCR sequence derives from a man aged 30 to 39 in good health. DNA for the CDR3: TGTGCCAGCAGCTTAGGGACAGGGGGCTCGCAGCCCCAGCATTTT. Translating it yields CASSLGTGGSQPQHF.